Given below is one T cell receptor beta chain in context. There is no known antigen for this receptor. Sequence at one end of the junction differs from germline and may be a read error. The cohort was made up of about 670 healthy bone marrow donors. At the time of sampling, every cohort member was nominally healthy, though immune exposures that went unrecorded were likely present. The donor tested CMV seronegative and was one of the 352 seronegative cohort members. Each donor provided a peripheral blood sample, and peripheral blood mononuclear cells were used for TCR beta sequencing. The Qiagen DNeasy Blood Extraction Kit was used to extract genomic DNA from the blood cell samples. The library came from the immunoSEQ multiplex PCR assay. A mixture of 60 forward primers for TCR Vbeta segments and 13 reverse primers for TCR Jbeta segments was used in the multiplex PCR. Amplification of the CDR3 region of rearranged TCR beta genes was performed with a multiplex PCR assay on genomic DNA. Amplified TCR beta libraries were sequenced as 87-base-pair reads on the Illumina HiSeq System. Per the source publication's procedure: A later analysis counted about 80 million unique TCR beta chains across the 600 to 850 repertoires, and some 11 million of these chains were shared by at least two donors. Raw reads were error-corrected and collapsed into unique sequences with a nearest-neighbor algorithm that merged closely related sequences to remove PCR and sequencing errors. CDR3 sequences were aligned to IMGT reference sequences to assign V, D and J gene segments. Each retained sequence needed at least a six-nucleotide match to both a V gene segment and a J gene segment. Rearrangements were called productive when the CDR3 lacked stop codons and stayed in frame with V and J; all others were non-productive. CDR3 was defined by IMGT convention, running from the second conserved V-encoded cysteine to the conserved J-encoded phenylalanine. The earlier analysis of about 590 of the donors excluded sequences that lacked an unambiguous match to a single V gene segment. In an earlier analysis of roughly 600 of the donors, a V segment was called functional when productive rearrangements were above 56.7%, and segregating when the standard deviation between donors exceeded 5%. A statistical classification framework was built for diagnosing cytomegalovirus status from the catalog of TCR beta chain sequences. In a later analysis, V and J genes were assigned by comparing TCR nucleotide sequences against IMGT/GENE-DB human TR gene sequences. The TCRdist pipeline was used in a later analysis to assign CDR3 sequences and most-parsimonious VDJ recombination scenarios. In a later analysis, every TCR beta chain was defined by the combination of its CDR3 amino acid sequence and its V-gene family, and reads without a unique V-gene family were dropped. To address suspected cross-contamination and a sequencing artifact, a later analysis removed several hundred highly shared, low-generation-probability nucleotide sequences. In a later analysis, a clonal expansion index was calculated for each public chain from normalized within-repertoire ranks of inferred template counts. Generation probabilities in a later analysis came from a VDJ recombination model fitted to out-of-frame rearrangements, and those results were checked against IGoR. A later analysis scored TCR-TCR, TCR-HLA and TCR-CMV co-occurrence with hypergeometric tests, applying a repertoire-size bias correction to TCR pairs. In a later analysis, false discovery rates were estimated by permuting HLA or CMV assignments 20 times. A later analysis grouped co-occurring TCRs with DBSCAN, adding TCRdist sequence similarity when clustering within HLA-allele-positive subsets. Repertoires with fewer than 30,000 or more than 120,000 public chains, plus five repertoires with anomalous nucleotide sharing, were excluded from co-occurrence clustering. TCRdb limited this immuneACCESS table to in-frame rearrangements with V and J called. A share of clones is missing; checked studies link under half to unresolved V genes, and the rest is unexplained. Clone size and the V and J calls come from that table; the DNA yielded D and trimming. The sample includes 150,000 to 250,000 clones, with 82% observed a single time. The ten largest clones add up to 0.098% of the sample.

This sample stems from a study of cytomegalovirus exposure and HLA in healthy donors (dated by TCRdb to 2016 to 2017). Regarding the research as a whole: In an earlier analysis of roughly 590 of the donors, 276 Gb of sequence data and some 120 million unique TCR beta sequences from approximately 180 million T cells were reported. An early release that covered fewer than 750 HLA-typed donors contained around 300 gigabases of sequencing data and around 85 million unique TCR sequences. To predict cytomegalovirus infection status, the study combined high-throughput TCR immunosequencing, statistical association of individual TCRs with disease status, and machine learning. An earlier analysis of some 500 of the donors applied high-throughput TCR beta sequencing to assess whether each TCR beta V gene segment acted as functional or pseudogenic. Rather than drawing on any new phenotypic data, the later analysis identified candidate immune exposures from TCR beta sequences and the way those sequences occurred across donors. A later analysis re-examined previously published TCR beta repertoires from more than 550 donors and added high-resolution HLA genotyping to investigate patterns of TCR occurrence. The number of donors typed differed by locus, with about 629-630 for A, B, C, DRB1 and DQB1, around 500 for DQA1, 606 for DPA1, and some 440 for DPB1. Among the approximately 400 genotyped donors, under 90% belonged to the genetic ancestry cluster associated with self-reported Caucasian donors. Using immunosequencing, the study profiled T cell repertoires from 500 to 800 subjects and related those repertoires to cytomegalovirus serostatus. Alongside the repertoire data, information on donor age, sex, ethnicity and CMV serostatus was compiled. A later genetic analysis took genome-wide SNP genotypes for about 55% of the 666 donors and used that subset as a discovery cohort. Besides the first cohort of under 700 subjects, a separate validation cohort made up of 120 or so different subjects was used. Among roughly 400 genotyped donors of the cohort, an average of around 250,000 unique TCR beta nucleotide sequences was sequenced per donor, of which 15% to 20% were non-productive. Both class I and class II loci were covered by HLA typing, at four-digit resolution. Because of strong linkage in the cohort, roughly five DR-DQ haplotypes were treated as single units for association and clustering. All discovery cohort repertoires had been generated using a single sequencing platform. The study was designed to test whether signatures of past pathogen exposure could be identified by cataloging public T cell receptors.

Study-wide conclusions, independent of this receptor: The study gave a list of under 200 TCR beta chains associated with cytomegalovirus. CMV serostatus was the only immune exposure information available for the cohort. Assigning TCR associations to individual alleles was difficult when HLA alleles, especially DR and DQ, strongly co-occurred. A cluster of highly shared sequence variants was judged likely to represent a technical artifact of the sequencing pipeline. Approximately 18 rarely observed V segments, including chromosome 9 orphons, were excluded from the earlier analysis of several hundred of the donors because counts were too low. According to a later analysis, TCR association rates differed among HLA loci, with DRB1 alleles showing the most associated TCRs and HLA-C alleles showing the fewest. It was suggested by the authors that the approach could potentially be generalized to other disease states and immunological phenotypes. A further reported finding was that TCR beta sequences accurately predicted the HLA-A and HLA-B alleles for most subjects in the first cohort. In this cohort, only TCR beta chains were sequenced, and detectable features were limited by the absence of alpha or paired-chain data. The presence/absence analyses assumed that sequencing depth was roughly uniform across donors, and that assumption may not be true. Broadly in line with IMGT annotations, most TCR beta V segments showed up in productive rearrangements about 87% or about 30% of the time in an earlier analysis of 450 to 600 of the donors. According to a later analysis, parvovirus B19, influenza, CMV and Epstein-Barr virus appeared linked to several top co-occurrence clusters. Most TCR sequences were observed very rarely across donors, whereas some public TCRs were present in many individuals. According to a later genetic analysis, donors in an Asian-associated ancestry cluster had fewer N-insertions in productive TCRs than the approximately 650-donor mean. In vitro tests confirmed that a few of the cytomegalovirus-associated TCR beta chains recognize cytomegalovirus antigens. Because HLA typing was unavailable for some donors at each locus, only the typed subset was used in association tests. The classifier was reported to diagnose cytomegalovirus status with high specificity and sensitivity in both the original cohort and the validation cohort. An association between a missense DCLRE1C variant and V-gene and J-gene trimming of TCR beta chains was found in a later genetic analysis and replicated in an independent cohort. Specific HLA alleles were associated with roughly 16,000 TCR beta sequences at a false discovery rate of 0.05 in a later analysis. Correlated functional status among segregating V segments might reflect linkage disequilibrium, but an unknown experimental factor could not be ruled out. In a later analysis, most CMV-associated TCR beta chains were found to appear HLA-restricted, with HLA associations seemingly driven largely by CMV exposure. In a later analysis, HLA-associated TCR beta chains were found to be more clonally expanded and to have lower generation probabilities than equally common non-associated chains.

The material sequenced was PBMCs. The clonotype was recovered from a boy aged 2 to 10 in good health and CMV-seronegative.

Here the CDR3 is given as CASSRGVAAGNTQYF. Read as DNA, the sequence is TGTGCTAGCAGCCGAGGGGTCGCCGCGGGAAATACGCAGTATTTT. The receptor chain draws on TRBV7-7 and TRBJ2-3, with TRBD2 as a weak D call on 6 bases. According to the germline V gene (reference sequence), CDR1 reads SSHAT and CDR2 reads FNYEAQ. The CDR3 runs 15 residues from the cysteine to the phenylalanine. Only the CDR3 portion is preserved as DNA: 45 bases, with reading frame beginning at the first base.